The 23 T cell receptor beta chains given below trace back to one sample, sequenced in a study of vaccination and CD4 T cells after COVID-19 (dated by TCRdb to the early 2020s). The library was obtained by PCR. Sequenced using an Illumina iSeq 100. TCR sequencing of DNA from cultured CD4+ T cells used the Oncomine TCR Beta short-read assay at the Johns Hopkins FTIC core. The raw public reads went through TCRdb reprocessing: fastp at Q25, MiXCR clone calling, in-frame beta chains kept. Entries are consolidated by CDR3 protein sequence, retaining the most common genes and DNA. Across this sample there are about 17,000 distinct CDR3 sequences, with about 42% seen only once. Of the sample, roughly a fifth falls within the top ten clones. Sample treatment or condition, as interpreted from the label and publication: approximately nine-day PBMC culture with coronavirus spike peptide pools or control peptides (ViraFEST assay).

The antigens of these receptors remain unknown. The specimen comprised CD4+ T cells from blood, cultured in vitro, sampled before SARS-CoV-2 vaccination. The source of these receptors is a human donor who received a COVID-19 vaccine.

The CDR3 reads CASTTTGSGSPLHF. The DNA for the CDR3 is TGTGCCAGCACTACCACAGGGTCTGGTTCACCCCTCCACTTT. J is TRBJ1-6 and V is TRBV12-3 or TRBV12-4; possible D gene TRBD1, 6 bases. The germline V and J ends were trimmed by 7 bases and 9 bases, with 16 bases remaining between them. CDR3 size: 14 residues.

The chain is built from TRBV6-4 and TRBJ1-5; 7 positions match TRBD1. Germline CDR1 is MRHNA and CDR2 is SNTAGT. The CDR3 is made up of 16 amino acids. V trimming: 4 bases; J trimming: 4 bases; junction bases outside the gene matches: 10. The CDR3, as DNA: TGTGCCAGCAGTGGGGAGGGACAGTTAGCAAATCAGCCCCAGCATTTT. Translating it yields CASSGEGQLANQPQHF.

This chain links TRBV12-5 with TRBJ2-5; D might be TRBD1 (5 bases). V was clipped by 1 base and J by 5 bases, with 14 bases between them. CDR3 length: 15 amino acids. Germline lookup yields CDR1 LGHNT and CDR2 FRNRAP. This CDR3 reads CASGLGLQGGETQYF. DNA for the CDR3: TGTGCTAGTGGTTTGGGACTCCAGGGTGGCGAGACCCAGTACTTC. The variable domain in full, completed from reference TRBV12-5 and TRBJ2-5, reads DARVTQTPRHKVTEMGQEVTMRCQPILGHNTVFWYRQTMMQGLELLAYFRNRAPLDDSGMPKDRFSAEMPDATLATLKIQPSEPRDSAVYFCASGLGLQGGETQYFGPGTRLLVL.

V gene TRBV9 combines with J gene TRBJ2-3; TRBD2 aligns across 7 bases. Germline assignment: CDR1 SGDLS and CDR2 YYNGEE. The length of the CDR3 is 17 residues. V lost 0 bases and J lost 2; bases outside the gene matches: 9. In DNA form, the CDR3 reads TGTGCCAGCAGCGTAGCTCAGTTCGGGGGGACCACAGATACGCAGTATTTT. Translated: CASSVAQFGGTTDTQYF.

The gene calls are TRBV20-1 and TRBJ1-1, with D perhaps matching TRBD1 (6 bases). CDR3 length: 15 amino acids. Germline CDR1 reads DFQATT; CDR2 reads SNEGSKA (reference sequence). V lost 6 bases and J lost 2, with 19 bases in between. The CDR3 sequence: CSASRGRGANTEAFF. CDR3 in DNA: TGCAGTGCGAGTAGGGGACGGGGGGCTAACACTGAAGCTTTCTTT.

This clonotype was recorded a few times. The chain recombines TRBV6-1 with TRBJ1-1; D call uncertain. This CDR3 spans 12 amino acids. Germline V gene sequence: CDR1 MNHNS, CDR2 SASEGT. V dropped 10 bases and J dropped 2 bases, with 11 bases sitting between them. CDR3 sequence reads: CATALLNTEAFF. The CDR3 DNA reads TGTGCCACCGCGCTACTCAACACTGAAGCTTTCTTT.

This clonotype was counted only a few times. CDR3 nucleotide sequence: TGTGCCAGCAGTGTCTTTTATGAATGGGACAGGGGGCAGACCCAGTACTTC. As protein: CASSVFYEWDRGQTQYF. The chain links TRBV6-1 to TRBJ2-5; 12 nucleotides align to TRBD1. The CDR3 sequence is 17 residues long. Losses at the gene ends were 4 bases for V and 6 bases for J; bases not matched to a gene: 12. The germline gives CDR1 MNHNS, CDR2 SASEGT.

V gene TRBV2 combines with J gene TRBJ1-5, with D unclear. The V end was cut by 1 base, the J end by 7 bases, with 8 bases between. Germline V gives CDR1 SNHLY, CDR2 FYNNEI. The CDR3 runs 13 residues. CDR3 sequence reads: CASSEGRSQPQHF. For the CDR3, the DNA is TGTGCCAGCAGTGAAGGCAGGAGCCAGCCCCAGCATTTT.

V is TRBV19 and J is TRBJ2-5; D is undetermined. The CDR3 loop spans 13 amino acids. CDR1 and CDR2 (germline): LNHDA, SQIVND (reference sequence). Trimming shortened V by 2 bases and J by 3 bases, and 7 bases separated the two germline ends. In DNA, the CDR3 is TGTGCCAGTAGTATAATCGCCGAAGAGACCCAGTACTTC. It specifies CASSIIAEETQYF.

The chain recombines TRBV19 with TRBJ2-6; D not certain. Germline loops: CDR1 LNHDA, CDR2 SQIVND (reference sequence). The CDR3 is 19 residues long. Trimming pared 3 bases from V and 0 bases from J, leaving 18 bases between. The CDR3 is CASSIGEKALYSGANVLTF. The CDR3 DNA follows: TGTGCCAGTAGTATTGGGGAAAAGGCCCTATACTCTGGGGCCAACGTCCTGACTTTC.

The V call is TRBV20-1, the J call TRBJ1-5, with TRBD1 identical over 9 bases. This CDR3 spans 17 amino acids. The junction had 7 bases not matched to a gene; V was cut back by 0 bases and J by 1 base. CDR1 and CDR2 from the germline V gene are DFQATT and SNEGSKA (reference sequence). DNA of the CDR3: TGCAGTGCTAGAGAGTGGACAGGGGTAGGAAGCAATCAGCCCCAGCATTTT. Translated: CSAREWTGVGSNQPQHF.

The sample holds one count of this clonotype. The rearrangement joins TRBV7-9 to TRBJ1-2; the D gene is possibly TRBD1 (6 bases). Trimming left V 2 bases short and J 1 base short, with 17 bases between. Germline loops: CDR1 SEHNR, CDR2 FQNEAQ (reference sequence). CDR3 length equals 17 residues. The CDR3 region is CASSLTKVTGLNYGYTF. Written as DNA, the CDR3 is TGTGCCAGCAGCTTAACTAAGGTGACAGGACTTAACTATGGCTACACCTTC.

The chain employs TRBV24-1 and TRBJ2-3, with TRBD2 identical over 7 bases. Trimming cost V 6 bases and J 3 bases; bases outside gene matches: 5. The germline V gene has CDR1 KGHDR and CDR2 SFDVKD. The CDR3 has 14 amino acids. The CDR3 spells CATSSAGETDTQYF. The CDR3 nucleotides are TGTGCCACCAGTAGCGCGGGGGAGACAGATACGCAGTATTTT.

V is TRBV19 and J is TRBJ2-5; D may be TRBD1 (5 bases). Per germline, CDR1 LNHDA and CDR2 SQIVND (reference sequence). The CDR3 runs 14 residues. V lost 8 bases and J 5 bases, leaving 18 bases between the germline ends. The CDR3 sequence: CASSDFYSGETQYF. The CDR3 nucleotides are TGTGCCAGTTCCGACTTCTACTCAGGGGAGACCCAGTACTTC.

This sequence joins TRBV20-1 and TRBJ2-7, with TRBD1 matching over 7 bases. V trimming: 6 bases; J trimming: 1 base; junction bases outside the gene matches: 15. The CDR3 covers 16 residues. The V gene's germline CDR1 is DFQATT and CDR2 SNEGSKA (reference sequence). The CDR3 DNA reads TGCAGTGCCGTCCCGGGACAGTTTTTCCTTTCCTACGAGCAGTACTTC. Amino acids: CSAVPGQFFLSYEQYF.

The CDR3 reads CASSRQTLNTEAFF. The CDR3 nucleotides read TGTGCCAGCAGCCGACAGACCTTGAACACTGAAGCTTTCTTT. The genes are TRBV5-4 and TRBJ1-1; the D gene is possibly TRBD1 (5 bases). Trimming pared 4 bases from V and 0 bases from J, leaving 10 bases between. Germline CDR1 and CDR2: SGHNT and YYREEE (reference sequence). CDR3 length: 14 residues.

With respect to this clonotype: A junction end diverges from the germline sequence, so it may reflect a read error. V and J are TRBV11-3 and TRBJ2-3; tentatively, D is TRBD1 (5 bases). The CDR3 runs to 16 residues. In germline, CDR1 is SGHNT, CDR2 YENEEA. CDR3 sequence reads: CASSLGLTEVTDMQYF. The CDR3 DNA is TGTGCCAGCAGCTTAGGCCTGACAGAAGTCACAGATATGCAGTATTTT.

This clonotype was seen only a few times. V is TRBV30 and J is TRBJ2-4, with D possibly matching TRBD1 (5 bases). Trimming removed 2 bases from V and 6 bases from J, with 14 bases in between. The V gene's germline CDR1 is GTSNPN and CDR2 SVGIG (reference sequence). The CDR3 runs 14 residues. The CDR3 DNA reads as TGTGCCTGGAGTACAGGCCACGACGGAAACATTCAGTACTTC. The encoded protein is CAWSTGHDGNIQYF.

The chain combines TRBV28 with TRBJ1-2; D is uncertain. V lost 5 bases, J lost 4 bases, and 20 bases lay in between. The germline CDR1 and CDR2 sequences are MDHEN and SYDVKM. The length of the CDR3 is 16 residues. CDR3 nucleotide sequence: TGTGCCAGCAGTCGCAAGGGTGGAGGGTCACCCTATGGCTACACCTTC. It encodes CASSRKGGGSPYGYTF.

The chain employs TRBV18 and TRBJ2-2; D gene ambiguous. V lost 6 bases and J lost 7, with 18 bases in between. This CDR3 is built from 15 residues. CDR1 and CDR2 (germline): KGHSH, LQKENI. The CDR3 sequence is CASSPKQIEDGELFF. The CDR3 coding sequence is TGTGCCAGCTCCCCGAAACAGATTGAGGACGGGGAGCTGTTTTTT.

CDR3 coding DNA: TGCGCCAGCAGCCAAGATGGAAGTCAGCGGGGGTACAATGAGCAGTTCTTC. It encodes CASSQDGSQRGYNEQFF. The chain combines TRBV4-1 with TRBJ2-1; the match to TRBD2 covers 8 bases. The CDR3 length is 17 residues. In germline, CDR1 is MGHRA, CDR2 YSYEKL. J lost 4 bases, V lost 0 bases, and 8 bases had no gene match.

The genes are TRBV11-2 and TRBJ2-5, with D possibly being TRBD2 (6 bases). The CDR3 is made up of 16 amino acids. Germline CDR1 reads SGHAT; CDR2 reads FQNNGV. With 4 bases removed from V and 5 bases from J, the gap between germline ends came to 20 bases. The chain's CDR3 is CASSSPVRLVGETQYF. The CDR3 bases are TGTGCCAGCAGCTCCCCGGTACGACTAGTAGGGGAGACCCAGTACTTC.

In this sample, this clonotype turned up a few times. This chain uses TRBV6-1 with TRBJ2-1; TRBD1 agrees at 7 bases. This CDR3 comprises 14 residues. V was clipped by 5 bases and J by 6 bases; unmatched bases: 7. Per the germline V gene, CDR1 is MNHNS and CDR2 is SASEGT. CDR3 sequence reads: CASSRGQVRNEQFF. In nucleotides, the CDR3 is TGTGCCAGCAGTCGAGGACAGGTTCGCAATGAGCAGTTCTTC.